This is a list of T cell receptor beta chains from one sample in a study of cytomegalovirus exposure and HLA in healthy donors. Here immunoSEQ multiplex PCR was the method, and the copy in TCRdb shows in-frame clones only, minus some. Of approximately 190,000 clones listed, around 88% are singletons. The sample taken for sequencing was PBMCs. The receptors derive from a man aged 35 to 55 in good health and CMV-seropositive. CDR3s include the opening cysteine and the closing phenylalanine or tryptophan. A D gene is named only where the DNA matches it firmly. Clone size is given for some rows only: seen once, a few or many times, or a class if the clone is expanded.

TRBJ1-5	TRBD1	TRBV6-5	once	TGTGCCAGCAGCCGGGGACAGACTAGCAATCAGCCCCAGCATTTT	CASSRGQTSNQPQHF
TRBJ2-1	TRBD2	TRBV2	NA	TGTGCCAGCAGTGAAGCGCGGGGGTTAATCAATGAGCAGTTCTTC	CASSEARGLINEQFF
TRBJ1-1	NA	TRBV5-1	NA	TGCGCCAGCAGCTACGACAGCCTGAACACTGAAGCTTTCTTT	CASSYDSLNTEAFF
TRBJ1-1	TRBD1	TRBV9	NA	TGTGCCAGCAGCGTAGGGGGACAGACTTTAACTGAAGCTTTCTTT	CASSVGGQTLTEAFF
TRBJ2-7	TRBD2	TRBV6-6	NA	TGTGCCAGCAGTTACTCTAGCGGGAGCTCCTACGAGCAGTACTTC	CASSYSSGSSYEQYF
TRBJ2-3	NA	TRBV5-4	NA	TGTGCCAGCAGCTTAGCTAGCGATTCGGCAGATACGCAGTATTTT	CASSLASDSADTQYF
TRBJ2-5	TRBD2	TRBV5-5	NA	TGTGCCAGCAGCTTTTCTCGCGGGAGTTCAGAGACCCAGTACTTC	CASSFSRGSSETQYF
TRBJ2-1	TRBD1	TRBV5-1	NA	TGCGCCAGCAGCTCCGGGACAGGGCCCCTCAATGAGCAGTTCTTC	CASSSGTGPLNEQFF
TRBJ2-7	NA	TRBV4-1	NA	TGCGCCAGCAGCCAAGTAGCCACTACTTTCGAAGCTACGTACGAGCAGTACTTC	CASSQVATTFEATYEQYF
TRBJ2-3	TRBD2	TRBV6-6	NA	TGTGCCAGCAGTTACTCGACTAGCGGAGAGTCAGATACGCAGTATTTT	CASSYSTSGESDTQYF
TRBJ1-1	NA	TRBV7-9	NA	TGTGCCAGCAACGGGCAGGGAAACACTGAAGCTTTCTTT	CASNGQGNTEAFF
TRBJ1-4	TRBD1	TRBV7-8	NA	TGTGCCAGCAGTGAGACAGGGGCACAGGAAAAACTGTTTTTT	CASSETGAQEKLFF